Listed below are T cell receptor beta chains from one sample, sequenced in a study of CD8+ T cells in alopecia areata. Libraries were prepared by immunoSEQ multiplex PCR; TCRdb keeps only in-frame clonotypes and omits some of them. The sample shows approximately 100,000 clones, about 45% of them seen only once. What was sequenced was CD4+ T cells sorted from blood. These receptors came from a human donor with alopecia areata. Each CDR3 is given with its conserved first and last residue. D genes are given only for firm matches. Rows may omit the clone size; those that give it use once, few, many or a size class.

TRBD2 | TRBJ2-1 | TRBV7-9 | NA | CASSLGGAGGEQFF | TGTGCCAGCAGCTTAGGCGGGGCGGGAGGGGAGCAGTTCTTC
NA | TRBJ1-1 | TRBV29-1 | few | CSGRRQPNTEAFF | TGCAGCGGGCGTCGACAGCCGAACACTGAAGCTTTCTTT
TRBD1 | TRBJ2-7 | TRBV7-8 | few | CASSFSGTGPYEQYF | TGTGCCAGCAGCTTCTCCGGGACAGGGCCCTACGAGCAGTACTTC
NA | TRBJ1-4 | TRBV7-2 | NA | CASSLVAGSNEKLFF | TGTGCCAGCAGCTTAGTTGCCGGGAGTAATGAAAAACTGTTTTTT
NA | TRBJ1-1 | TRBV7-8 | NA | CASSLVALRFTGKNTEAFF | TGTGCCAGCAGCTTAGTAGCGTTGCGGTTTACAGGAAAGAACACTGAAGCTTTCTTT
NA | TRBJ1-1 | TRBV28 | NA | CASRHTEAFF | TGTGCCAGCCGTCACACTGAAGCTTTCTTT
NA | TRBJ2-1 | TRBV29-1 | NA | CSVAWQGTSSYNEQFF | TGCAGCGTTGCTTGGCAAGGGACGAGCTCCTACAATGAGCAGTTCTTC
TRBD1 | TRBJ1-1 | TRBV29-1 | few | CSAKGALGTEAFF | TGCAGCGCCAAGGGGGCGTTGGGCACTGAAGCTTTCTTT
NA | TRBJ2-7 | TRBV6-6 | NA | CASSWGKYEQYF | TGTGCCAGCAGTTGGGGCAAGTACGAGCAGTACTTC
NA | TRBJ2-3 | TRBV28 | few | CASGTEGYTDTQYF | TGTGCCAGCGGTACTGAGGGTTACACAGATACGCAGTATTTT
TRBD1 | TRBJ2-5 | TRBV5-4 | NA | CASSSIGTATEETQYF | TGTGCCAGCAGCTCGATAGGGACAGCCACTGAAGAGACCCAGTACTTC
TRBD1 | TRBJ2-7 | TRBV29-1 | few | CSAGTGSSYEQYF | TGCAGCGCCGGGACAGGGAGTTCCTACGAGCAGTACTTC
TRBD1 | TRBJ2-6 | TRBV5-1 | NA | CASTEQTGAVSGANVLTF | TGCGCCAGCACCGAGCAGACAGGGGCAGTCTCTGGGGCCAACGTCCTGACTTTC